This T cell receptor (beta chain) emerged from a study of graft-versus-host responses after intestinal transplantation. About the research overall: Following induction with anti-thymocyte globulin, all recipients were given tacrolimus and steroids for about 3 years. Study-level points and caveats: Graft-donor T cell macrochimerism in patients accompanied high graft-versus-host to host-versus-graft clonal ratios in allografts.

As to this clone: No antigen is known for it.

TCRdb's copy holds only in-frame clones and misses some; the assay was immunoSEQ multiplex PCR. This table holds about 120,000 clones, about nine tenths found once. This CDR3 is 16 amino acids long. The germline V and J ends were trimmed by 0 bases and 4 bases, with 15 bases remaining between them. The germline gives CDR1 MNHNS, CDR2 SASEGT. This sample comprised unstimulated CD4+ T cells sorted from spleen or lymph node cells, obtained before intestinal transplant. This clonotype was obtained from a human donor who received an intestinal transplant. The V call is TRBV6-1, the J call TRBJ1-2, with a possible D match to TRBD1 (5 bases). Here the CDR3 DNA reads TGTGCCAGCAGTGAAGCGAGGTCAGGGTCGGGCTATGGCTACACCTTC. Its protein is CASSEARSGSGYGYTF.